Below are 22 T cell receptor beta chains sequenced from a single sample in a study of shared clonotypes between healthy human individuals. TCRdb's table, derived via immunoSEQ multiplex PCR, lists solely in-frame clones and lacks some. The table records more than 450,000 clones, 79% of them present only once. The sample comprised PBMCs. The source of these receptors is a woman aged 40 to 50 in good health. Some clones in this sample may be carry-over from other donors' samples.

This clone has a handful of counts. Other DNA sequences within the sample encode an identical CDR3. The rearrangement joins TRBV6-5 to TRBJ1-5, with D tentatively TRBD1 (6 bases). This CDR3 has 13 residues. V shed 5 bases and J shed 4 bases, with 9 bases lying between them. CDR1 is MNHEY, CDR2 SVGAGI, per germline. The CDR3 region is CASSPDRNQPQHF. The CDR3 bases are TGTGCCAGCAGTCCAGACAGGAATCAGCCCCAGCATTTT.

V is TRBV29-1 and J is TRBJ2-5; possible D gene TRBD1, 6 bases. TRBJ2-7 explains the end of the DNA better; the J call may be wrong. This CDR3 has 11 residues. Germline CDR1 reads SQVTM; CDR2 reads ANQGSEA. In nucleotides, the CDR3 is TGCAGCGTTACAGGGTTCGACGAGCAGTACTTC. Amino acid sequence: CSVTGFDEQYF.

The chain uses TRBV7-6 and TRBJ2-5, with 7 nucleotides matching TRBD2. Germline CDR1 and CDR2: SGHVS and FNYEAQ. CDR3 length: 15 residues. V trimming: 4 bases; J trimming: 0 bases; junction bases outside the gene matches: 5. This chain's CDR3 is CASSSQTSYQETQYF. The DNA for the CDR3 is TGTGCCAGCAGCTCTCAGACTAGCTACCAAGAGACCCAGTACTTC. Together with reference TRBV7-6 and TRBJ2-5, the CDR3 gives the full variable domain: GAGVSQSPRYKVTKRGQDVALRCDPISGHVSLYWYRQALGQGPEFLTYFNYEAQQDKSGLPNDRFSAERPEGSISTLTIQRTEQRDSAMYRCASSSQTSYQETQYFGPGTRLLVL.

This clone was recorded many times. The chain is built from TRBV27 and TRBJ2-2; the match to TRBD2 covers 9 bases. This CDR3 has 16 amino acids. Germline lookup yields CDR1 MNHEY and CDR2 SMNVEV (reference sequence). Trimming cost V 5 bases and J 7 bases; bases outside gene matches: 11. DNA of the CDR3: TGTGCCAGCAGTACCAATAGCGGGAGAGGGAACGGGGAGCTGTTTTTT. Protein product: CASSTNSGRGNGELFF.

The table lists this clone with a few counts. DNA of the CDR3: TGCAGTGCTAGAGAAAGGCCTGAAGCTTTCTTT. Its protein is CSARERPEAFF. The chain is built from TRBV20-1 and TRBJ1-1; D is ambiguous. The CDR3 spans 11 residues. V was shortened by 0 bases and J by 6 bases, with 5 bases between the two germline ends. CDR1 and CDR2 from the germline V gene are DFQATT and SNEGSKA (reference sequence).

This clone was seen once. The sample carries other DNA sequences with the same CDR3. The rearrangement joins TRBV18 to TRBJ2-1; 7 nucleotides agree with TRBD1. V was pared by 2 bases and J by 0 bases, with 7 bases of the junction left unmatched. The CDR3 runs 17 residues. Germline loops: CDR1 KGHSH, CDR2 LQKENI. The CDR3 spells CASSPTSGGSSYNEQFF. The CDR3 nucleotides read TGTGCCAGCTCACCAACGTCAGGGGGTAGCTCCTACAATGAGCAGTTCTTC.

The chain carries TRBV7-6 and TRBJ1-1; 7 nucleotides match TRBD1. V gave up 4 bases and J gave up 4 bases; unmatched junction bases: 9. Germline values: CDR1 SGHVS, CDR2 FNYEAQ. This CDR3 has 15 amino acids. The CDR3 region has the DNA TGTGCCAGCAGCTACCGACAGGGTGGGGGCACTGAAGCTTTCTTT. It specifies CASSYRQGGGTEAFF.

This chain joins TRBV7-2 and TRBJ1-1; TRBD1 is a possible D gene (6 bases). Trimming took 0 bases from V and 4 from J, leaving 12 bases between them. CDR3 length: 15 residues. Germline values: CDR1 SGHTA, CDR2 FQGNSA. CDR3 DNA: TGTGCCAGCAGCTTAGCCGCCCGGGGGGCCACTGAAGCTTTCTTT. Amino acids: CASSLAARGATEAFF.

This rearrangement joins TRBV7-2 to TRBJ1-4; no firm D call. The germline V gene encodes CDR1 SGHTA and CDR2 FQGNSA. V gave up 5 bases and J gave up 4 bases, with 11 bases separating them. This CDR3 is built from 14 residues. CDR3 sequence: CASSLSRGNEKLFF. The CDR3, as DNA: TGTGCCAGCAGCCTTAGCCGGGGTAATGAAAAACTGTTTTTT.

This clone occurred a few times. This chain connects TRBV5-4 to TRBJ1-3, with D perhaps TRBD1 (6 bases). The CDR3 sequence is 16 residues long. V gave up 4 bases and J gave up 0 bases, with 14 bases separating them. The germline gives CDR1 SGHNT, CDR2 YYREEE (reference sequence). The CDR3 here is CASSNDRKRSGNTIYF. Here the CDR3 DNA reads TGTGCCAGCAGCAACGACAGGAAACGCTCTGGAAACACCATATATTTT.

V is TRBV5-4 and J is TRBJ1-4; D unclear. CDR3 size: 15 residues. Per the germline V gene, CDR1 is SGHNT and CDR2 is YYREEE (reference sequence). V lost 1 base and J 6 bases, leaving 13 bases between the germline ends. CDR3 sequence (DNA): TGTGCCAGCAGCTTGACGAGCGGGGTCGATGAAAAACTGTTTTTT. Protein sequence: CASSLTSGVDEKLFF.

This clone has just a few counts. The chain links TRBV2 to TRBJ1-2; possibly TRBD1 for D (5 bases). CDR1 SNHLY and CDR2 FYNNEI come from the germline V gene. The CDR3 is 11 amino acids. V lost 9 bases to trimming and J lost 7 bases, with 12 bases between them. CDR3 DNA: TGTGCCAGTGGGGGGGACCTTGGCTACACCTTC. It yields the protein CASGGDLGYTF.

The chain joins TRBV28 to TRBJ2-3, with TRBD2 matching over 10 bases. The germline V gene has CDR1 MDHEN and CDR2 SYDVKM. Trimming cost V 6 bases and J 1 base; bases outside gene matches: 10. This CDR3 region has 17 residues. The CDR3 protein is CASREAGGLGGTDTQYF. CDR3 DNA: TGTGCCAGCAGGGAAGCGGGAGGGCTCGGGGGCACAGATACGCAGTATTTT.

The V and J genes are TRBV5-4 and TRBJ2-2; 10 bases agree with TRBD2. The CDR3 extends over 16 amino acids. J gave up 2 bases and V 4 bases, and 5 bases lay outside the gene matches. Germline values: CDR1 SGHNT, CDR2 YYREEE (reference sequence). The CDR3 sequence is CASSNGLAVNTGELFF. The DNA for the CDR3 is TGTGCCAGCAGCAACGGACTAGCGGTAAACACCGGGGAGCTGTTTTTT.

The rearrangement links TRBV9 to TRBJ2-3; no clear D gene. Trimming shortened V by 4 bases and J by 2 bases, and 5 bases separated the two germline ends. Germline V CDR1 and CDR2: SGDLS, YYNGEE. CDR3 size: 12 residues. DNA for the CDR3: TGTGCCAGCAGCCCTTCCACAGATACGCAGTATTTT. Protein sequence: CASSPSTDTQYF.

This chain uses TRBV6-6 with TRBJ1-2; D perhaps matches TRBD1 (6 bases). Germline V CDR1 and CDR2: MNHNY, SVGAGI (reference sequence). The V and J ends lost 7 bases and 6 bases respectively, with 18 bases between them. This CDR3 comprises 14 residues. The CDR3 bases are TGTGCCAGCACTGGAGCGGGGGGGCCCCATGGCTACACCTTC. It specifies CASTGAGGPHGYTF.

The rearrangement links TRBV11-1 to TRBJ2-2; D tentatively reads TRBD1 or TRBD2 (6 bases each). V lost 6 bases, J lost 7 bases, and 15 bases lay in between. Germline CDR1 and CDR2: SGHAT and FQDESV (reference sequence). This CDR3 region has 14 residues. CDR3 in DNA: TGTGCCAGCAGTTTGATACAGGGAGGCGGGGAGCTGTTTTTT. Translation: CASSLIQGGGELFF.

V and J are TRBV28 and TRBJ1-2; tentatively, D is TRBD1 (5 bases). V lost 2 bases, J lost 8 bases, and 6 bases lay in between. The V gene's germline CDR1 is MDHEN and CDR2 SYDVKM. The length of the CDR3 is 11 residues. CDR3 in DNA: TGTGCCAGCAGTTTAGGGGCGGGCTACACCTTC. Translating gives CASSLGAGYTF.

The chain has TRBV28 and TRBJ2-5; the D is unclear. CDR1 MDHEN and CDR2 SYDVKM come from the germline V gene. V gave up 6 bases and J gave up 0 bases, with 8 bases separating them. The CDR3 sequence is 13 residues long. The CDR3 region is CASSRRNQETQYF. CDR3 coding DNA: TGTGCCAGCAGCAGACGGAACCAAGAGACCCAGTACTTC.

The rearrangement links TRBV9 to TRBJ2-7, with TRBD1 as a possible D gene (5 bases). The V gene's germline CDR1 is SGDLS and CDR2 YYNGEE. The CDR3 covers 13 residues. Trimming took off 0 bases at V and 5 bases at J, with 9 bases between the two ends. CDR3 amino acids: CASSVAGRDEQYF. DNA for the CDR3: TGTGCCAGCAGCGTAGCTGGCAGGGACGAGCAGTACTTC.

The V gene is TRBV30, the J gene TRBJ2-6; D is unclear. The CDR3 is 16 residues long. Germline V gives CDR1 GTSNPN, CDR2 SVGIG (reference sequence). Trimming cost V 3 bases and J 0 bases, with 12 bases left between them. CDR3 sequence: CAWRKGSSSGANVLTF. CDR3 DNA: TGTGCCTGGAGAAAGGGTTCCAGCTCTGGGGCCAACGTCCTGACTTTC.

The CDR3 sequence: CASDRLAGARGGVINEQFF. Here the CDR3 DNA reads TGTGCCAGCGACCGACTAGCGGGAGCGAGGGGGGGAGTTATAAATGAGCAGTTCTTC. This chain uses TRBV7-9 with TRBJ2-1, with 12 bases lining up with TRBD2. After removal of 8 bases from V and 7 bases from J, the junction contained 21 bases not matched to a gene. Germline CDR1 SEHNR, CDR2 FQNEAQ (reference sequence). The CDR3 length is 19 residues.